A selection of T cell receptor beta chains follows, all from one sample in a study of T cells in localized non-small cell lung cancer. The method was immunoSEQ multiplex PCR; TCRdb's version includes in-frame clones alone and lacks a portion of them. The profile covers roughly 71,000 clones, with roughly nine tenths appearing a single time and about a fifth taken by the ten largest. The sample was peripheral blood, taken before any cancer treatment. These TCRs come from a male donor at least 60 years old with stage III squamous cell lung carcinoma. CDR3s include the opening cysteine and the closing phenylalanine or tryptophan. Fields, in order: clone size, D gene, V gene, J gene, CDR3 DNA, CDR3 protein. The D gene is left open where the match is weak. Rows may omit the clone size; those that give it use once, few, many or a size class.

clone_size: .
d_call: .
v_call: TRBV19
j_call: TRBJ1-2
cdr3_nt: TGTGCCAGTAGTGGGGGACTACAAGGGGATGGCTACACCTTC
cdr3_aa: CASSGGLQGDGYTF

clone_size: .
d_call: TRBD2
v_call: TRBV4-2
j_call: TRBJ2-3
cdr3_nt: TGTGCCAGCAGCCCAAGAGCGGGGCGTAGCACAGATACGCAGTATTTT
cdr3_aa: CASSPRAGRSTDTQYF

clone_size: .
d_call: .
v_call: TRBV30
j_call: TRBJ1-2
cdr3_nt: TGTGCCAGCAGGACAGCTGGCTACACCTTC
cdr3_aa: CASRTAGYTF

clone_size: .
d_call: TRBD1
v_call: TRBV18
j_call: TRBJ1-2
cdr3_nt: TGTGCCAGCTCGTCGGACAGGGGTGGCTACACCTTC
cdr3_aa: CASSSDRGGYTF

clone_size: few
d_call: .
v_call: TRBV27
j_call: TRBJ1-1
cdr3_nt: TGTGCCAGCACACAGGGTTTTAACACTGAAGCTTTCTTT
cdr3_aa: CASTQGFNTEAFF

clone_size: .
d_call: .
v_call: TRBV5-1
j_call: TRBJ1-5
cdr3_nt: TGCGCCAGCAGCTTGGATGGGGGAAGCAATCAGCCCCAGCATTTT
cdr3_aa: CASSLDGGSNQPQHF

clone_size: once
d_call: .
v_call: TRBV7-3
j_call: TRBJ2-2
cdr3_nt: TGTGCCAGCAGCTCCGGGACTTTAAACACCGGGGAGCTGTTTTTT
cdr3_aa: CASSSGTLNTGELFF

clone_size: .
d_call: TRBD1
v_call: TRBV19
j_call: TRBJ1-4
cdr3_nt: TGTGCCAGCGAGAGGACAGGGAGAGGCGAAAAACTGTTTTTT
cdr3_aa: CASERTGRGEKLFF

clone_size: .
d_call: TRBD1
v_call: TRBV29-1
j_call: TRBJ1-6
cdr3_nt: TGCAGCGTTGAGTTACAGGGGTGGTCACCCCTCCACTTT
cdr3_aa: CSVELQGWSPLHF

clone_size: .
d_call: .
v_call: TRBV19
j_call: TRBJ2-2
cdr3_nt: TGTGCCAGTAGTATAGGGAGTGGGGGCTTGAACACCGGGGAGCTGTTTTTT
cdr3_aa: CASSIGSGGLNTGELFF

clone_size: .
d_call: TRBD2
v_call: TRBV7-2
j_call: TRBJ2-1
cdr3_nt: TGTGCCAGCAGCTCCATAGCGGGAGAGGGCGGTGAGCAGTTCTTC
cdr3_aa: CASSSIAGEGGEQFF

clone_size: .
d_call: .
v_call: TRBV7-3
j_call: TRBJ2-6
cdr3_nt: TGTGCCAGCAGCTTAACGATGTTCCGTCTCGGCTCTGGGGCCAACGTCCTGACTTTC
cdr3_aa: CASSLTMFRLGSGANVLTF

clone_size: .
d_call: .
v_call: TRBV7-2
j_call: TRBJ1-1
cdr3_nt: TGTGCCAGCAGCTTAAACTCCGCTGAAGCTTTCTTT
cdr3_aa: CASSLNSAEAFF

clone_size: .
d_call: .
v_call: TRBV4-3
j_call: TRBJ2-5
cdr3_nt: TGCGCCAGCAGCCAAGCCTCGGCGGGAACCGGGGAGACCCAGTACTTC
cdr3_aa: CASSQASAGTGETQYF

clone_size: .
d_call: .
v_call: TRBV7-9
j_call: TRBJ2-7
cdr3_nt: TGTGCCAGCAGCTTCGGGGTCGTCGAGCAGTACTTC
cdr3_aa: CASSFGVVEQYF

clone_size: .
d_call: .
v_call: TRBV10-2
j_call: TRBJ1-1
cdr3_nt: TGCGCCAGCAGTGAGTCGTTGGGGCAGGGTGTTTCTGAAGCTTTCTTT
cdr3_aa: CASSESLGQGVSEAFF

clone_size: .
d_call: .
v_call: TRBV12-5
j_call: TRBJ2-3
cdr3_nt: TGTGCTAGTGGCTTAGAAGCCGCTAGCACAGATACGCAGTATTTT
cdr3_aa: CASGLEAASTDTQYF

clone_size: .
d_call: TRBD1
v_call: TRBV9
j_call: TRBJ2-2
cdr3_nt: TGTGCCAGCAGCGAGGACAGGGGGCTTACCGGGGAGCTGTTTTTT
cdr3_aa: CASSEDRGLTGELFF

clone_size: .
d_call: .
v_call: TRBV5-4
j_call: TRBJ2-2
cdr3_nt: TGTGCCAGCAGCCACGGGACGGCGAACACCGGGGAGCTGTTTTTT
cdr3_aa: CASSHGTANTGELFF

clone_size: .
d_call: TRBD2
v_call: TRBV10-3
j_call: TRBJ2-3
cdr3_nt: TGTGCCATCAGGCCTTACTCCGTACCTAGCGGGGGCGCAACAGATACGCAGTATTTT
cdr3_aa: CAIRPYSVPSGGATDTQYF

clone_size: .
d_call: TRBD2
v_call: TRBV11-2
j_call: TRBJ2-7
cdr3_nt: TGTGCCAGCAGCATGGGACTAGCGGGCTCCTACGAGCAGTACTTC
cdr3_aa: CASSMGLAGSYEQYF

clone_size: once
d_call: .
v_call: TRBV7-9
j_call: TRBJ2-1
cdr3_nt: TGTGCCAGCAGCGACAATACCGGGACTGAGAATGAGCAGTTCTTC
cdr3_aa: CASSDNTGTENEQFF

clone_size: .
d_call: TRBD2
v_call: TRBV7-8
j_call: TRBJ2-6
cdr3_nt: TGTGCCAGCAGCTCTGGACTAGCGGTCTCTGGGGCCAACGTCCTGACTTTC
cdr3_aa: CASSSGLAVSGANVLTF

clone_size: .
d_call: TRBD1
v_call: TRBV5-4
j_call: TRBJ1-2
cdr3_nt: TGTGCCAGCAGCTTGGTTTCAGGGGGCGCCTATGGCTACACCTTC
cdr3_aa: CASSLVSGGAYGYTF

clone_size: .
d_call: .
v_call: TRBV7-8
j_call: TRBJ2-5
cdr3_nt: TGTGCCAGCAGCTTAGCGGGGGGGCGGGAGACCCAGTACTTC
cdr3_aa: CASSLAGGRETQYF

clone_size: .
d_call: .
v_call: TRBV6-6
j_call: TRBJ1-4
cdr3_nt: TGTGCCACTTCCCGCACCAATGAAAAACTGTTTTTT
cdr3_aa: CATSRTNEKLFF

clone_size: .
d_call: .
v_call: TRBV29-1
j_call: TRBJ2-5
cdr3_nt: TGCAGCGTTCCCCCACTACGGGGGAGAGAGACCCAGTACTTC
cdr3_aa: CSVPPLRGRETQYF